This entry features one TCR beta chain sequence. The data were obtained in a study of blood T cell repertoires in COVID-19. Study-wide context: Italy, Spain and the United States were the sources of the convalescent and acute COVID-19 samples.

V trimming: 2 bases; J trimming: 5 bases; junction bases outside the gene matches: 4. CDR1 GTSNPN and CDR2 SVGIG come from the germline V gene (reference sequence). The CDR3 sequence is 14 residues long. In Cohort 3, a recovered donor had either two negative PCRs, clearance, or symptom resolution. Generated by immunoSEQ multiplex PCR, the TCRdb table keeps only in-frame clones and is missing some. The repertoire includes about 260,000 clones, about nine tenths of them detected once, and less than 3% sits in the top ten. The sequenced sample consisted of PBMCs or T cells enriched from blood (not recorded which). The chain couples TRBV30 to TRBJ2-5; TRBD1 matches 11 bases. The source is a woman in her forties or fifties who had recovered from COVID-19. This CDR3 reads CAWSQDRGLETQYF. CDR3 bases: TGTGCCTGGAGTCAGGACAGGGGGCTGGAGACCCAGTACTTC.